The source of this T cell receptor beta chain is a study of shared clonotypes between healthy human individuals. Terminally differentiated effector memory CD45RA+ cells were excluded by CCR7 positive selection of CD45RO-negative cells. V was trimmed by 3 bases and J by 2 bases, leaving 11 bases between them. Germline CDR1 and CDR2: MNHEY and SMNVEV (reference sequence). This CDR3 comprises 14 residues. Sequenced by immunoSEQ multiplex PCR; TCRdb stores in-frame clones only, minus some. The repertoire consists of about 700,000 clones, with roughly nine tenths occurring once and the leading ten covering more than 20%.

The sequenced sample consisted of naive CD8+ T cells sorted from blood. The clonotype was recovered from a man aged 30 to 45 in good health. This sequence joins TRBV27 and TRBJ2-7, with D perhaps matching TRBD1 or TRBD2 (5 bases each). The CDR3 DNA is TGTGCCAGCAGTTTGGGGGTGGGGACCTACGAGCAGTACTTC. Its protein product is CASSLGVGTYEQYF.